Each of the 20 T cell receptor beta chains below was sequenced from the same sample in a study of shared clonotypes between healthy human individuals. The assay was immunoSEQ multiplex PCR, and TCRdb's table has in-frame clones only and misses some. The sample contains about 1 million clones, about 80% of which appear only once. The sample taken for sequencing was memory CD4+ T cells sorted from blood. Subset of the sample: CD45RA-negative fraction. The receptor source for this set is a man aged 18 to 35 in good health.

DNA for the CDR3: TGTGCCAGCAGCCCTCGTCCGGGAGACCAGGGGACCCAGTACTTC. Translation gives CASSPRPGDQGTQYF. The chain joins TRBV11-3 to TRBJ2-5; TRBD2 might be the D (6 bases). V was shortened by 5 bases and J by 7 bases, with 20 bases between the two germline ends. CDR3 size: 15 residues. CDR1 and CDR2 (germline): SGHNT, YENEEA.

As DNA, the CDR3 is TGTGCCTGGAGTCCCCCCCGGGTAGAAAAACTGTTTTTT. This translates into CAWSPPRVEKLFF. The genes are TRBV30 and TRBJ1-4; no reliable D call. The CDR3 covers 13 residues. Germline lookup yields CDR1 GTSNPN and CDR2 SVGIG (reference sequence). V was clipped by 2 bases and J by 8 bases, with 12 bases between them.

This clone occurred a few times. Distinct nucleotide sequences in the sample also encode this CDR3. The chain carries TRBV7-2 and TRBJ1-2; 8 bases are a match to TRBD1. The trim removed 5 bases at V and 4 bases at J, leaving 6 bases unmatched. The V gene's germline CDR1 is SGHTA and CDR2 FQGNSA. CDR3 length equals 14 residues. CDR3 sequence: CASSPGTGLYGYTF. DNA for the CDR3: TGTGCCAGCAGCCCCGGGACAGGACTCTATGGCTACACCTTC.

The V gene is TRBV11-2, the J gene TRBJ2-3; 8 bases map to TRBD2. In germline, CDR1 is SGHAT, CDR2 FQNNGV. The V and J ends lost 0 bases and 1 base, in that order; junction bases with no gene match: 6. This CDR3 is 17 amino acids long. The CDR3 protein is CASSLEPPGGGTDTQYF. As DNA, the CDR3 is TGTGCCAGCAGCTTAGAGCCCCCGGGGGGGGGCACAGATACGCAGTATTTT. The variable domain in full, completed from reference TRBV11-2 and TRBJ2-3, reads EAGVAQSPRYKIIEKRQSVAFWCNPISGHATLYWYQQILGQGPKLLIQFQNNGVVDDSQLPKDRFSAERLKGVDSTLKIQPAKLEDSAVYLCASSLEPPGGGTDTQYFGPGTRLTVL.

The rearrangement links TRBV7-2 to TRBJ1-2; possible D gene TRBD1, 5 bases. Germline-derived CDR1 and CDR2 are SGHTA and FQGNSA. The germline V and J ends were trimmed by 4 bases and 8 bases, with 20 bases remaining between them. The CDR3 covers 15 residues. CDR3 nucleotides: TGTGCCAGCAGCTCTTTAGCTGGGGGACCCGGAGGCTACACCTTC. It encodes CASSSLAGGPGGYTF.

V usage is TRBV9 and J usage is TRBJ2-1, with TRBD2 identical over 9 bases. Germline CDR1 is SGDLS and CDR2 is YYNGEE. CDR3 length: 16 residues. The V segment lost 0 bases and the J segment 10 bases; nucleotides outside the gene matches: 11. For the CDR3, the DNA is TGTGCCAGCAGCGTAGATGTAGCGGGAGAGATCAGGGAGCAGTTCTTC. Its protein is CASSVDVAGEIREQFF.

CDR3 amino acids: CARSLSPRDPNYGYTF. The DNA of the CDR3 is TGTGCCAGAAGCTTATCCCCCCGGGACCCTAACTATGGCTACACCTTC. V is TRBV5-3 and J is TRBJ1-2; perhaps TRBD1 as D (5 bases). TRBV5-3 is annotated as an ORF whose role is uncertain. Trimming took off 2 bases at V and 0 bases at J, with 14 bases between the two ends. The CDR3 loop spans 16 amino acids.

The chain links TRBV20-1 to TRBJ1-2; 9 nucleotides line up with TRBD1. Per the germline V gene, CDR1 is DFQATT and CDR2 is SNEGSKA (reference sequence). There are 11 residues in the CDR3. The CDR3: CSVRDRESETF. The DNA of the CDR3 is TGCAGCGTCCGGGACAGGGAGTCAGAAACCTTC.

On this clone: A read error is the likely source, as a far larger clone sits one nucleotide away. Within the sample, other DNA sequences also encode this same CDR3. The chain joins TRBV4-1 to TRBJ1-2; D may be TRBD1 (6 bases). Germline loops: CDR1 MGHRA, CDR2 YSYEKL. The CDR3 extends over 14 amino acids. The CDR3 region is CASSQAQDRYGYTF. The CDR3 region has the DNA TGCGCCAGCAGCCAAGCCCAGGACAGATATGGTTACACCTTC.

This clone appeared once. The V call is TRBV6-5, the J call TRBJ2-1; either TRBD1 or TRBD2 may supply D (6 bases each). Trimming stripped 2 bases from V and 5 bases from J, with 13 bases between. This CDR3 region has 15 residues. Looked up from germline, CDR1 is MNHEY and CDR2 is SVGAGI. In DNA form, the CDR3 reads TGTGCCAGCAGTTACCGGGGGCCCCCGAACAATGAGCAGTTCTTC. This sequence encodes CASSYRGPPNNEQFF.

The chain uses TRBV11-2 and TRBJ2-7; perhaps D is TRBD1 or TRBD2 (6 bases each). The germline gives CDR1 SGHAT, CDR2 FQNNGV. The CDR3 runs to 19 residues. Between the trimmed V and J ends, which lost 5 bases and 3 bases, there was a span of 29 bases. The CDR3: CASSPKGQGRWGLGYEQYF. DNA for the CDR3: TGTGCCAGCAGCCCGAAAGGCCAGGGGCGATGGGGACTGGGCTACGAGCAGTACTTC.

Remarks on this clone: Other DNA sequences in the same sample also yield this CDR3. The chain links TRBV5-1 to TRBJ1-4, with 8 bases that match TRBD1. Germline V gene lookup returns CDR1 SGHRS and CDR2 YFSETQ. After removal of 4 bases from V and 0 bases from J, the junction contained 2 bases not matched to a gene. The CDR3 is made up of 15 amino acids. CDR3 in DNA: TGCGCCAGCAGCCCGGACAGGGCAACTAATGAAAAACTGTTTTTT. This translates into CASSPDRATNEKLFF.

V is TRBV5-4 and J is TRBJ1-1; 8 nucleotides line up with TRBD1. The CDR3 has 13 residues. Trimming removed 5 bases from V and 0 bases from J; junction bases left unmatched: 0. Germline V gene sequence: CDR1 SGHNT, CDR2 YYREEE (reference sequence). The CDR3 sequence: CASRTGVNTEAFF. The CDR3 DNA sequence: TGTGCCAGCAGGACAGGGGTGAACACTGAAGCTTTCTTT.

The chain carries TRBV27 and TRBJ1-4; D not resolved. The V gene's germline CDR1 is MNHEY and CDR2 SMNVEV (reference sequence). The V gene lost 1 base and the J gene lost 4 bases, with 19 bases spanning the gap. CDR3 length: 18 amino acids. CDR3 DNA: TGTGCCAGCAGTTTATACCCCCTGGCAGGCGCCTATAATGAAAAACTGTTTTTT. As protein: CASSLYPLAGAYNEKLFF.

Concerning this clone itself: Other DNA sequences in this sample translate to the same CDR3. The rearrangement joins TRBV2 to TRBJ2-5, with D hard to call. Germline assignment: CDR1 SNHLY and CDR2 FYNNEI. The V end was cut by 4 bases, the J end by 4 bases, with 4 bases between. The CDR3 totals 11 residues. The CDR3 region has the DNA TGTGCCAGCAGTGTAGGAGAGACCCAGTACTTC. Translation gives CASSVGETQYF.

The V gene is TRBV21-1, the J gene TRBJ1-5; no DNA check was done on the table's D call, TRBD1. TRBV21-1 is reported as a pseudogene. The CDR3 is made up of 14 amino acids. The CDR3 DNA is TGTGCCAGCAGCGCCAGGACAGGGAATCAGCCCCAGCATTTT. This encodes CASSARTGNQPQHF.

V gene TRBV5-1 combines with J gene TRBJ2-1; 9 bases are a match to TRBD2. This CDR3 has 16 amino acids. Per germline, CDR1 SGHRS and CDR2 YFSETQ. J was trimmed by 5 bases and V by 1 base; bases with no gene match: 7. CDR3 nucleotides: TGCGCCAGCAGCTTGTTAGCTAGCGGGGCTAACAATGAGCAGTTCTTC. Protein: CASSLLASGANNEQFF.

A few counts support this clone. V is TRBV11-2 and J is TRBJ1-4; D unresolved. The CDR3 totals 16 residues. Trimming left V 1 base short and J 3 bases short, with 12 bases between. Germline values: CDR1 SGHAT, CDR2 FQNNGV. The CDR3: CASSLGGGTANEKLFF. CDR3 bases: TGTGCCAGCAGCTTAGGAGGAGGAACAGCTAATGAAAAACTGTTTTTT. The whole variable domain, filled in from reference TRBV11-2 and TRBJ1-4, reads EAGVAQSPRYKIIEKRQSVAFWCNPISGHATLYWYQQILGQGPKLLIQFQNNGVVDDSQLPKDRFSAERLKGVDSTLKIQPAKLEDSAVYLCASSLGGGTANEKLFFGSGTQLSVL.

A remark on this clone: This sample includes further DNA sequences coding for the same CDR3. The chain carries TRBV6-5 and TRBJ2-6; no firm D call. V was shortened by 5 bases and J by 4 bases, with 6 bases between the two germline ends. The CDR3 runs to 13 residues. CDR1 and CDR2 from the germline V gene are MNHEY and SVGAGI. CDR3 coding DNA: TGTGCCAGCAGTCAGTCCGGGGCCAACGTCCTGACTTTC. The encoded protein is CASSQSGANVLTF.

The chain has TRBV4-1 and TRBJ1-6, with D perhaps TRBD1 (5 bases). Germline V lookup: CDR1 MGHRA, CDR2 YSYEKL. V dropped 1 base and J dropped 5 bases, with 9 bases sitting between them. CDR3 length: 15 amino acids. CDR3 DNA sequence: TGCGCCAGCAGCCAAGCGGGGACGGATAATTCACCCCTCCACTTT. It specifies CASSQAGTDNSPLHF.